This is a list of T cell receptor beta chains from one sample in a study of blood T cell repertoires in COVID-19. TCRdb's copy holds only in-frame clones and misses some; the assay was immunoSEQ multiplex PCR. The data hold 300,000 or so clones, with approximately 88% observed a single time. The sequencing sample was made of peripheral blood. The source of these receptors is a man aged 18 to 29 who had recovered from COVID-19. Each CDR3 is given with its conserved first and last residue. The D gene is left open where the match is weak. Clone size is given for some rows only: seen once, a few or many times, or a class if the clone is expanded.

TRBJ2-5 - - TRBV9 TGTGCCAGCAGCGTAGGATGGGGGGAAGAGACCCAGTACTTC CASSVGWGEETQYF
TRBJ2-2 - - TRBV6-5 TGTGCCAGCAGTTCTAGCGCCGGGGAGCTGTTTTTT CASSSSAGELFF
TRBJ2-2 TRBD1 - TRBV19 TGTGCCAGTAGTATCCCGGGACAGGGTACCGGGGAGCTGTTTTTT CASSIPGQGTGELFF
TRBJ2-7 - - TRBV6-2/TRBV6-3 TGTGCCAGCAGTTACGGGACAAGTTACGAGCAGTACTTC CASSYGTSYEQYF
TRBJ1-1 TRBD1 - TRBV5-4 TGTGCCAGCAGCAAGGGGACAGGGGGAACTGAAGCTTTCTTT CASSKGTGGTEAFF
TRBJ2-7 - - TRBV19 TGTGCCAGTAGTGGGGGGACAGCCTACGAGCAGTACTTC CASSGGTAYEQYF
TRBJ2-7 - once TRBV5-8 TGTGCCAGCAGCCACTTGGACAGAGCCTACGAGCAGTACTTC CASSHLDRAYEQYF
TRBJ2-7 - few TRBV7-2 TGTGCCAGCAGCTTAGGACACGGGGAGGTGGTGCAGTACTTC CASSLGHGEVVQYF
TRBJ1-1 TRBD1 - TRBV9 TGTGCCAGCAGCGTCCACCGGGACAGGAACACTGAAGCTTTCTTT CASSVHRDRNTEAFF
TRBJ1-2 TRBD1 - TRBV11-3 TGTGCCAGCAGCTTAGATTTTGGTATTTCGGGCACAGGGGCGAGTACGGATGGCTACACCTTC CASSLDFGISGTGASTDGYTF
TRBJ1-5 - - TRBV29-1 TGCAGCGTTGCGGAAGGGGACAATCAGCCCCAGCATTTT CSVAEGDNQPQHF
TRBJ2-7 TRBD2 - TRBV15 TGTGCCACCAGCAGAGATCGGGGGGGTCCCACCTCCCGCGACGAGCAGTACTTC CATSRDRGGPTSRDEQYF
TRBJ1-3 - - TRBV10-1 TGCGCCAGCAGTGAGTCGACAGGCTCTGGAAACACCATATATTTT CASSESTGSGNTIYF
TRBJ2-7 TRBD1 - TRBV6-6 TGTGCCAGCAGCCGATCTTCACAGGGGTCGACGTACGAGCAGTACTTC CASSRSSQGSTYEQYF
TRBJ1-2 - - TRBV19 TGTGCCAGTACCCCCACAGGGAATGGCTACACCTTC CASTPTGNGYTF
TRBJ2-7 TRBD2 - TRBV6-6 TGTGCCAGCAGTTCGGGACTAGCGTCAGGCGAGCAGTACTTC CASSSGLASGEQYF
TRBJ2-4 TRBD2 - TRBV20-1 TGCAGTGCTAGGCCTGCGGGGGGGGATTTC CSARPAGGDF
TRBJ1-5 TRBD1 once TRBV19 TGTGCCAGTACTCCTCCGGGACAGGTCAATCAGCCCCAGCATTTT CASTPPGQVNQPQHF
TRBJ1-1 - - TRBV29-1 TGCAGCGCTCAAGACGGGATGAACACTGAAGCTTTCTTT CSAQDGMNTEAFF
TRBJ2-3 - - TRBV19 TGTGCCAGTAGTATCCGACTGTCTGTCACAGATACGCAGTATTTT CASSIRLSVTDTQYF
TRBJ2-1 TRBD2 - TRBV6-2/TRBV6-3 TGTGCCAGCAGTTACCCGGGAGGCCTGAGCTCCTACAATGAGCAGTTCTTC CASSYPGGLSSYNEQFF
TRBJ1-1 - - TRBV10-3 TGTGCCATCAGTCCGACAGGTAAATTGAACACTGAAGCTTTCTTT CAISPTGKLNTEAFF
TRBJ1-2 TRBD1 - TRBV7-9 TGTGCCAGCAGCCATACGCCCCCACAGGGGGGTGGCTACACCTTC CASSHTPPQGGGYTF
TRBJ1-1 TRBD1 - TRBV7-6 TGTGCCAGCAGCTTAGCTGGGACAGGGGTAAAGACTGAAGCTTTCTTT CASSLAGTGVKTEAFF
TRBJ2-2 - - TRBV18 TGTGCCAGCTCTCCCCAGGAATCGGTCGGGGAGCTGTTTTTT CASSPQESVGELFF
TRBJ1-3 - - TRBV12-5 TGTGCTAGTGGTTTACAGGGTGGGACCATATATTTT CASGLQGGTIYF
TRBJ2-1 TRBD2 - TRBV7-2 TGTGCCAGCAGCCCCAGGACTAGCGGAGAGCAGTTCTTC CASSPRTSGEQFF
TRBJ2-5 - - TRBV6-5 TGTGCCAGCAGTTACTCCTCAGGGATGGCTGAGACCCAGTACTTC CASSYSSGMAETQYF
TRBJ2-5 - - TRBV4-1 TGCGCCAGCAGCCAAGAAATTGGGTGGGCCTTCCAAGAGACCCAGTACTTC CASSQEIGWAFQETQYF
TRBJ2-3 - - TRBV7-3 TGTGCCAGCAGCTTAACCCCAGGGACAGATACGCAGTATTTT CASSLTPGTDTQYF
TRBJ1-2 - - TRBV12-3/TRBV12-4 TGTGCCAGCAGTGCCGACAGGCCGTCTGGCTACACCTTC CASSADRPSGYTF
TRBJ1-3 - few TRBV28 TGTGCCAGCAGTTTCATGTTGAGAGGGAACACCATATATTTT CASSFMLRGNTIYF
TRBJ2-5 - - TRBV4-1 TGCGCCAGCAGCCAATCTACAGGAAGAGAGACCCAGTACTTC CASSQSTGRETQYF
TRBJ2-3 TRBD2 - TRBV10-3 TGTGCCATCAGTGAGACTAGCGCAGATACGCAGTATTTT CAISETSADTQYF
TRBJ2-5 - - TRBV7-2 TGTGCCAGCAGCTTAGAGCCTAGCGTCGAAGAGACCCAGTACTTC CASSLEPSVEETQYF
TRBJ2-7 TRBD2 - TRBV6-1 TGTGCCAGCAGTGGAAAAAAAACTAGCGGCTCCTACGAGCAGTACTTC CASSGKKTSGSYEQYF
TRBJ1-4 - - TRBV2 TGTGCCAGCAGTCCATACGGCGGTTCAACTAATGAAAAACTGTTTTTT CASSPYGGSTNEKLFF
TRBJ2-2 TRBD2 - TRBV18 TGTGCCAGCTCACCACGGGCAGCGGGAGTCGGTAGAACCGGGGAGCTGTTTTTT CASSPRAAGVGRTGELFF
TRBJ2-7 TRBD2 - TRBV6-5 TGTGCCAGCAGACTAGCGGGAGGAAGGGAGCAGTACTTC CASRLAGGREQYF
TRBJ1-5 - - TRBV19 TGTGCCAGTAGTATCGACAACCTTAGCAATCAGCCCCAGCATTTT CASSIDNLSNQPQHF
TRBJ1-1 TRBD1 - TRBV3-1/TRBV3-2 TGTGCCAGCAGCCAAGCCAGGGGGAAAACTGAAGCTTTCTTT CASSQARGKTEAFF
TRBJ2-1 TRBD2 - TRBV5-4 TGTGCCAGCAGCTCTGTAGCGGGGGGAATGAATGAGCAGTTCTTC CASSSVAGGMNEQFF
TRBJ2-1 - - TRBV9 TGTGCCAGCAGCGTATCCCTACTAGGCTCCTACAATGAGCAGTTCTTC CASSVSLLGSYNEQFF
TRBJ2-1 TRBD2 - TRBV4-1 TGCGCCAGCAGCCAAGATAGGGGGACTAGCGGCTACAATGAGCAGTTCTTC CASSQDRGTSGYNEQFF
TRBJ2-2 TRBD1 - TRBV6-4 TGTGCCAGCAGGCCGGGACAGGGTGCCGGGGAGCTGTTTTTT CASRPGQGAGELFF
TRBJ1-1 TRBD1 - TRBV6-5 TGTGCCAGCTTTACCACAGGGGGGTACACTGAAGCTTTCTTT CASFTTGGYTEAFF